These 30 T cell receptor beta chains originate from one sample sequenced in a study of blood T cell repertoires in COVID-19 (dated by TCRdb to 2018 to 2020). Receptor libraries were prepared by the immunoSEQ multiplex PCR assay. Held by TCRdb, this immuneACCESS table contains in-frame sequences only and omits some clones. Under half of the omission traces to an unresolved V gene where checked; the cause of the rest is unknown. This sample has 150,000 to 200,000 clones in its table, and just over 85% of those were observed once. The leading ten clones occupy about 8.2% of the sample. The sample was peripheral blood. The receptor source for this set is a man aged 55 to 70 with acute or convalescent COVID-19.

The chain links TRBV6-5 to TRBJ1-3; the match to TRBD1 covers 9 bases. CDR3 length: 15 residues. Germline V lookup: CDR1 MNHEY, CDR2 SVGAGI. After removal of 6 bases from V and 3 bases from J, the junction contained 6 bases not matched to a gene. CDR3 sequence reads: CASSPQGAIGNTIYF. The CDR3 DNA follows: TGTGCCAGCAGCCCACAGGGGGCAATTGGAAACACCATATATTTT.

The CDR3 reads CASSRGQGSNEQFF. CDR3 DNA sequence: TGTGCCAGCAGCCGGGGACAGGGAAGCAATGAGCAGTTCTTC. The chain uses TRBV5-4 and TRBJ2-1; 9 nucleotides match TRBD1. With 4 bases clipped from V and 6 bases from J, the junction kept 5 bases outside the gene matches. The CDR3 spans 14 residues. Germline lookup yields CDR1 SGHNT and CDR2 YYREEE (reference sequence).

The chain employs TRBV18 and TRBJ1-2, with 11 nucleotides matching TRBD1. V was clipped by 1 base and J by 4 bases; unmatched bases: 5. The CDR3 extends over 16 amino acids. CDR1 and CDR2 from the germline V gene are KGHSH and LQKENI. CDR3 coding DNA: TGTGCCAGCTCACCACTCCGGACAGGGGGCGCCTATGGCTACACCTTC. Its translation is CASSPLRTGGAYGYTF.

The chain has TRBV6-5 and TRBJ2-3, with D maybe TRBD2 (6 bases). V was trimmed by 7 bases and J by 0 bases, leaving 14 bases between them. The CDR3 is 15 residues long. Germline-derived CDR1 and CDR2 are MNHEY and SVGAGI. Here the CDR3 DNA reads TGTGCCAGCACCTCCCTGGGGGGTAGCACAGATACGCAGTATTTT. Translation: CASTSLGGSTDTQYF.

This rearrangement joins TRBV7-8 to TRBJ1-1; D is undetermined. The CDR3 is 14 amino acids. V lost 2 bases, J lost 1 base, and 8 bases lay in between. CDR1 and CDR2 (germline): SGHVS, FQNEAQ. The CDR3 coding sequence is TGTGCCAGCAGCTTATACGGTTCGAACACTGAAGCTTTCTTT. Amino acids: CASSLYGSNTEAFF.

The chain uses TRBV6-4 and TRBJ2-3; D gene uncertain. V lost 2 bases to trimming and J lost 3 bases, with 9 bases between them. The germline V gene encodes CDR1 MRHNA and CDR2 SNTAGT. This CDR3 region has 14 residues. As DNA, the CDR3 is TGTGCCAGCAGTGACGGCCACCGAACAGATACGCAGTATTTT. It is translated as CASSDGHRTDTQYF.

The chain couples TRBV4-1 to TRBJ2-5; 7 positions agree with TRBD2. The germline gives CDR1 MGHRA, CDR2 YSYEKL. The CDR3 runs 14 residues. V lost 2 bases, J lost 5 bases, and 5 bases stayed unmatched. CDR3 bases: TGCGCCAGCAGCCAATCGGGGGGTCGGGAGACCCAGTACTTC. Protein: CASSQSGGRETQYF.

The V gene is TRBV9, the J gene TRBJ2-7; TRBD2 matches at 8 bases. Germline CDR1 reads SGDLS; CDR2 reads YYNGEE. The CDR3 extends over 12 amino acids. Losses at the gene ends were 4 bases for V and 3 bases for J; bases not matched to a gene: 0. The CDR3, as DNA: TGTGCCAGCAGCAGCGGGAGCTACGAGCAGTACTTC. Translation gives CASSSGSYEQYF.

The chain links TRBV10-3 to TRBJ2-3; the match to TRBD2 covers 10 bases. This CDR3 spans 14 amino acids. Trimming at V came to 6 bases and at J to 1 base, leaving 1 base not matched to a gene. CDR1 and CDR2 (germline): ENHRY, SYGVKD. The CDR3 DNA is TGTGCCATCAGAACTAGCGGGGGCACAGATACGCAGTATTTT. Its translation: CAIRTSGGTDTQYF.

The rearrangement links TRBV29-1 to TRBJ1-6; 7 bases agree with TRBD1. V was clipped by 6 bases and J by 6 bases; unmatched bases: 2. This CDR3 comprises 12 residues. Germline V gene sequence: CDR1 SQVTM, CDR2 ANQGSEA. CDR3 DNA sequence: TGCAGCGTAAGACAGGGTAATTCACCCCTCCACTTT. Its translation is CSVRQGNSPLHF.

This clone was counted a single time. The chain carries TRBV19 and TRBJ2-2, with 12 bases aligning to TRBD2. The CDR3 extends over 16 amino acids. Germline CDR1 reads LNHDA; CDR2 reads SQIVND (reference sequence). Losses at the gene ends were 8 bases for V and 5 bases for J; bases not matched to a gene: 9. The CDR3 is CASQRLAGERTGELFF. The CDR3 DNA reads as TGTGCCAGTCAACGACTAGCGGGAGAGCGGACCGGGGAGCTGTTTTTT.

This clone appeared a single time. In DNA form, the CDR3 reads TGTGCCAGTAGCCTTATAGGGGCTGGGGGCACAGATACGCAGTATTTT. Protein: CASSLIGAGGTDTQYF. The chain uses TRBV19 and TRBJ2-3; D might be TRBD1 (5 bases). V lost 6 bases and J 1 base, leaving 17 bases between the germline ends. Germline V gene data show CDR1 as LNHDA and CDR2 as SQIVND (reference sequence). The CDR3 totals 16 residues.

The rearrangement links TRBV29-1 to TRBJ1-2; 8 bases map to TRBD1. Trimming took 2 bases from V and 0 from J; bases not matched to a gene: 11. This CDR3 comprises 17 residues. The germline V gene has CDR1 SQVTM and CDR2 ANQGSEA. CDR3 sequence reads: CSVELPGQGISNYGYTF. CDR3 sequence (DNA): TGCAGCGTTGAACTCCCAGGACAGGGCATCTCTAACTATGGCTACACCTTC.

The genes are TRBV20-1 and TRBJ1-1; no reliable D call. CDR1 is DFQATT and CDR2 is SNEGSKA in the germline V gene (reference sequence). The CDR3 runs 13 residues. The V gene lost 3 bases and the J gene lost 0 bases, with 8 bases spanning the gap. Here the CDR3 reads CSASGSVNTEAFF. In DNA form, the CDR3 reads TGCAGTGCTAGTGGCAGCGTGAACACTGAAGCTTTCTTT.

This rearrangement joins TRBV5-1 to TRBJ1-3; tentative D call: TRBD1 (5 bases). CDR1 is SGHRS, CDR2 YFSETQ, per germline. Trimming pared 4 bases from V and 3 bases from J, leaving 14 bases between. The CDR3 contains 15 residues. CDR3 coding DNA: TGCGCCAGCAGCCACAACGGGGGTAATGGAAACACCATATATTTT. Encoded protein: CASSHNGGNGNTIYF.

V gene TRBV9 combines with J gene TRBJ2-3; TRBD2 agrees at 7 bases. V gave up 4 bases and J gave up 2 bases; unmatched junction bases: 7. Germline V gene lookup returns CDR1 SGDLS and CDR2 YYNGEE. This CDR3 has 15 amino acids. Here the CDR3 DNA reads TGTGCCAGCAGCTCCCGGGACTACCCCACAGATACGCAGTATTTT. Translation: CASSSRDYPTDTQYF. The full variable domain, in which reference TRBV9 and TRBJ2-3 provide the parts outside the CDR3, is DSGVTQTPKHLITATGQRVTLRCSPRSGDLSVYWYQQSLDQGLQFLIQYYNGEERAKGNILERFSAQQFPDLHSELNLSSLELGDSALYFCASSSRDYPTDTQYFGPGTRLTVL.

The rearrangement links TRBV10-2 to TRBJ1-1; D is perhaps TRBD1 (5 bases). The CDR3 covers 14 residues. Trimming cost V 7 bases and J 6 bases, with 18 bases left between them. CDR1 and CDR2 from the germline V gene are WSHSY and SAAADI. CDR3 nucleotide sequence: TGCGCCAGCATCCCCCCCGGGGGGAGCTCTGAAGCTTTCTTT. The encoded protein is CASIPPGGSSEAFF.

This clone was seen a handful of times. The chain recombines TRBV12-3 or TRBV12-4 with TRBJ2-7, with 9 bases fitting TRBD2. The CDR3 contains 13 residues. J was trimmed by 4 bases and V by 4 bases; bases with no gene match: 2. The DNA of the CDR3 is TGTGCCAGCAGTTCCCTAGCGGGGTACGAGCAGTACTTC. Translation gives CASSSLAGYEQYF.

The chain employs TRBV5-1 and TRBJ2-1; TRBD1 agrees at 8 bases. The germline V gene encodes CDR1 SGHRS and CDR2 YFSETQ. V lost 5 bases to trimming and J lost 15 bases; unmatched junction nucleotides: 13. There are 13 residues in the CDR3. The CDR3 here is CASSQTGEFGPFF. CDR3 DNA: TGCGCCAGCAGTCAGACAGGGGAATTTGGTCCGTTCTTC.

In regard to this clone: The sample contains more than one DNA sequence encoding this CDR3. The chain employs TRBV6-1 and TRBJ2-1; TRBD1 is a possible D gene (5 bases). The V gene's germline CDR1 is MNHNS and CDR2 SASEGT. V shed 2 bases and J shed 4 bases, with 15 bases lying between them. The CDR3 is 16 residues long. Here the CDR3 DNA reads TGTGCCAGCAGTGAAAGGGGCCAGGGCAGATACAATGAGCAGTTCTTC. Residues: CASSERGQGRYNEQFF.

This chain connects TRBV11-2 to TRBJ1-2; D ambiguous. The CDR3 consists of 14 residues. The germline V and J ends were trimmed by 0 bases and 6 bases, with 11 bases remaining between them. The germline gives CDR1 SGHAT, CDR2 FQNNGV. The CDR3 loop is CASSLDPGLNGYTF. CDR3 bases: TGTGCCAGCAGCTTAGATCCCGGACTGAATGGCTACACCTTC.

The chain has TRBV9 and TRBJ1-2, with 8 bases identical to TRBD1. The CDR3 totals 14 residues. Germline CDR1 and CDR2: SGDLS and YYNGEE. The J segment lost 6 bases and the V segment lost 6 bases, leaving 10 bases of the junction unmatched. CDR3: CASTRGQGFDGYTF. CDR3 nucleotides: TGTGCCAGCACCCGAGGACAGGGATTTGATGGCTACACCTTC.

This chain uses TRBV5-1 with TRBJ2-5, with TRBD1 as a possible D gene (5 bases). Germline CDR1 reads SGHRS; CDR2 reads YFSETQ. The CDR3 spans 14 residues. Trimming removed 4 bases from V and 5 bases from J, with 15 bases in between. Written as DNA, the CDR3 is TGCGCCAGCAGCCGACTCCAGGGTAGGGAGACCCAGTACTTC. This encodes CASSRLQGRETQYF.

V is TRBV24-1 and J is TRBJ2-5, with D unclear. The CDR3 is 13 residues long. Trimming left V 3 bases short and J 5 bases short, with 9 bases between. Germline V gene sequence: CDR1 KGHDR, CDR2 SFDVKD. The CDR3 reads CATSDGGPETQYF. The CDR3, as DNA: TGTGCCACCAGTGATGGTGGGCCCGAGACCCAGTACTTC.

This clone was counted a single time. This chain joins TRBV5-1 and TRBJ2-3; D is uncertain. The CDR3 totals 13 residues. Per germline, CDR1 SGHRS and CDR2 YFSETQ. Trimming cost V 4 bases and J 2 bases, with 8 bases left between them. The CDR3 protein is CASSTRHTDTQYF. The CDR3 nucleotides read TGCGCCAGCAGCACACGACACACAGATACGCAGTATTTT.

This clone turned up a few times. This chain uses TRBV19 with TRBJ2-1, with 9 bases lining up with TRBD2. This CDR3 is 16 amino acids long. V shed 5 bases and J 4 bases; nucleotides not matched to a gene: 9. Germline loops: CDR1 LNHDA, CDR2 SQIVND (reference sequence). CDR3 in amino acids: CASSAEGLAVYNEQFF. The CDR3, as DNA: TGTGCCAGTAGTGCGGAGGGACTAGCCGTTTACAATGAGCAGTTCTTC.

This rearrangement joins TRBV2 to TRBJ1-5; 9 positions agree with TRBD1. This CDR3 has 16 amino acids. V lost 5 bases and J lost 6; bases outside the gene matches: 11. Germline V gene data show CDR1 as SNHLY and CDR2 as FYNNEI. CDR3 loop: CASSPGTGFGGQPQHF. The CDR3 coding sequence is TGTGCCAGCAGTCCCGGGACAGGGTTCGGAGGTCAGCCCCAGCATTTT.

This rearrangement joins TRBV10-3 to TRBJ2-1, with 16 bases identical to TRBD2. Trimming cost V 7 bases and J 7 bases; bases outside gene matches: 4. Germline V gene sequence: CDR1 ENHRY, CDR2 SYGVKD. The CDR3 contains 15 residues. The CDR3 coding sequence is TGTGCCATCACAGGGACTAGCGGGAGGGATAATGAGCAGTTCTTC. It yields the protein CAITGTSGRDNEQFF.

The chain is built from TRBV28 and TRBJ1-5; weak D call: TRBD1 (6 bases). The germline CDR1 and CDR2 sequences are MDHEN and SYDVKM. The V gene lost 8 bases and the J gene lost 4 bases, with 12 bases spanning the gap. This CDR3 contains 13 residues. The CDR3 spells CASGPGANQPQHF. The DNA for the CDR3 is TGTGCCAGCGGACCAGGGGCGAATCAGCCCCAGCATTTT.

This clone was observed a handful of times. The gene calls are TRBV19 and TRBJ1-2; 7 bases line up with TRBD1. J lost 5 bases, V lost 4 bases, and 7 bases had no gene match. CDR3 length equals 14 residues. The germline CDR1 and CDR2 sequences are LNHDA and SQIVND (reference sequence). The CDR3 region has the DNA TGTGCCAGTAGTAGGACCGGGACAGATTATGGCTACACCTTC. Translated, it gives CASSRTGTDYGYTF. Using reference TRBV19 and TRBJ1-2 for the parts outside the CDR3, the full variable domain is DGGITQSPKYLFRKEGQNVTLSCEQNLNHDAMYWYRQDPGQGLRLIYYSQIVNDFQKGDIAEGYSVSREKKESFPLTVTSAQKNPTAFYLCASSRTGTDYGYTFGSGTRLTVV.